This T cell receptor (beta chain) was sequenced for a study of CD8 T cells in ankylosing spondylitis. Study-wide results and caveats: A motif in TCR beta, a set of 8 or 9 highly homologous variants, appeared characteristic of ankylosing spondylitis blood.

This clonotype has only a few counts. Its matching antigen is unknown. TCRdb used MiXCR to reprocess the 5' RACE reads, holding one entry per CDR3 protein. The table shows a few hundred thousand distinct CDR3 sequences, with 24% occurring only once. The CDR3 is made up of 14 amino acids. In germline, CDR1 is SGHRS, CDR2 YFSETQ. Trimming took 5 bases from V and 0 from J, leaving 12 bases between them. Sequenced material: blood, either unsorted or a sorted T cell fraction (not recorded which). The V gene is TRBV5-1, the J gene TRBJ2-7, with a possible D match to TRBD2 (5 bases). The receptor's source is a male donor with ankylosing spondylitis or in good health (not recorded which). The CDR3 here is CASRPGSSSYEQYF. The CDR3 DNA reads TGCGCCAGCAGGCCGGGGAGCAGCTCCTACGAGCAGTACTTC. The variable domain in full, completed from reference TRBV5-1 and TRBJ2-7, reads KAGVTQTPRYLIKTRGQQVTLSCSPISGHRSVSWYQQTPGQGLQFLFEYFSETQRNKGNFPGRFSGRQFSNSRSEMNVSTLELGDSALYLCASRPGSSSYEQYFGPGTRLTVT.